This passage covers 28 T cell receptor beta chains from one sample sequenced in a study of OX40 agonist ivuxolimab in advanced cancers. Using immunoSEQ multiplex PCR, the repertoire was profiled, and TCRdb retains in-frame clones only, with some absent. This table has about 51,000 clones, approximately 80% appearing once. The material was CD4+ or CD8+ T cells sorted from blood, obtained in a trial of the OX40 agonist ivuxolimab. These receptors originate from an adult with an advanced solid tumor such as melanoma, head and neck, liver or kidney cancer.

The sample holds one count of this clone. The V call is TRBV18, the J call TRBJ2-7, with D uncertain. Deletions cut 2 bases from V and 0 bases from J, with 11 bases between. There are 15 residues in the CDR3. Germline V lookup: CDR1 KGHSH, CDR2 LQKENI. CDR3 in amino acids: CASSPRARSSYEQYF. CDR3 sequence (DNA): TGTGCCAGCTCACCAAGGGCAAGGTCCTCCTACGAGCAGTACTTC.

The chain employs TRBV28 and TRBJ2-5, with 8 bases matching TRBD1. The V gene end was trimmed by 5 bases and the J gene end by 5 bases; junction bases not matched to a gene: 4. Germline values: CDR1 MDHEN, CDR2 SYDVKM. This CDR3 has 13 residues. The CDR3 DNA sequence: TGTGCCAGCAGTATGGACAGGGCGGAGACCCAGTACTTC. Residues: CASSMDRAETQYF.

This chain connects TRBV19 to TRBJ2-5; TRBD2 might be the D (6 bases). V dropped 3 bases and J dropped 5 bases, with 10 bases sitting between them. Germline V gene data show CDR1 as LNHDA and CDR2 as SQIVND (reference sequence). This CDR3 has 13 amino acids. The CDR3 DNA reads TGTGCCAGTAGTATTGGAGGGAGGGAGACCCAGTACTTC. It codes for CASSIGGRETQYF.

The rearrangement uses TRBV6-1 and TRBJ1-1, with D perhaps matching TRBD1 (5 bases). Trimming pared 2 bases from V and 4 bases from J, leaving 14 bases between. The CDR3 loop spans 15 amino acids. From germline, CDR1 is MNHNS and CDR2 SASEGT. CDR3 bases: TGTGCCAGCAGTGAACAGTCGGCAGGGTCCACTGAAGCTTTCTTT. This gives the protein CASSEQSAGSTEAFF.

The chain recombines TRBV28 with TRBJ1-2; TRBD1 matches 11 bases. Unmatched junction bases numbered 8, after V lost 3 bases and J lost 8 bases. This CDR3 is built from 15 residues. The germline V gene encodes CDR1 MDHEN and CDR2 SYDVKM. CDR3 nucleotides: TGTGCCAGCAGTTTCCCCCAGGGACAGGGGGACGGCTACACCTTC. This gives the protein CASSFPQGQGDGYTF.

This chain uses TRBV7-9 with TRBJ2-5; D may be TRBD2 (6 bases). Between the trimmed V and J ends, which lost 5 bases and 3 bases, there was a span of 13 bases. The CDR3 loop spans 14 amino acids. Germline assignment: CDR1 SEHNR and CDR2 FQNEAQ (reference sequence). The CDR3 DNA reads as TGTGCCAGCAGCACGACTGGGGGGAAAGAGACCCAGTACTTC. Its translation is CASSTTGGKETQYF. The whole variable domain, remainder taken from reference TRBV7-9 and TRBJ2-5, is DTGVSQNPRHKITKRGQNVTFRCDPISEHNRLYWYRQTLGQGPEFLTYFQNEAQLEKSRLLSDRFSAERPKGSFSTLEIQRTEQGDSAMYLCASSTTGGKETQYFGPGTRLLVL.

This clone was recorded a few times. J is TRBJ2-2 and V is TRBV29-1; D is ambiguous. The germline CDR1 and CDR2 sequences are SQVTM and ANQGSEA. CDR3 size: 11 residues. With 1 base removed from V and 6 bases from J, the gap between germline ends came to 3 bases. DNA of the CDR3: TGCAGCGTTGAAGGGGCCGGGGAGCTGTTTTTT. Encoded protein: CSVEGAGELFF.

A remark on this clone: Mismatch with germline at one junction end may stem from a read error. This CDR3 reads CASTLGRREAF. The CDR3, as DNA: TGTGCCAGCACGCTGGGGCGAAGGGAGGCCTTC. The rearrangement uses TRBV2 and TRBJ2-7, with D maybe TRBD2 (6 bases). Per germline, CDR1 SNHLY and CDR2 FYNNEI. The CDR3 is 11 residues long.

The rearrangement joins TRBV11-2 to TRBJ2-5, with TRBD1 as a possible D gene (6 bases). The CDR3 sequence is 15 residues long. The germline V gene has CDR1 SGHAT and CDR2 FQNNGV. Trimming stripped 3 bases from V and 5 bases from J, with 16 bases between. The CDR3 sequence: CASSFSLRQGETQYF. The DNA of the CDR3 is TGTGCCAGCAGCTTTAGTCTGAGGCAGGGGGAGACCCAGTACTTC.

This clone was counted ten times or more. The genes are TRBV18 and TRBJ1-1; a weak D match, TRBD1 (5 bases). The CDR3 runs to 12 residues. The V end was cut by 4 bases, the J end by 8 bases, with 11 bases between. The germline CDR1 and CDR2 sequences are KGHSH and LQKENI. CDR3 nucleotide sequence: TGTGCCAGCTCACTCGTAGGGACCGAAGCTTTCTTT. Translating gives CASSLVGTEAFF.

The CDR3 loop is CASSLRQPQHF. The CDR3 nucleotides are TGTGCCAGCAGTTTACGTCAGCCCCAGCATTTT. This chain links TRBV28 with TRBJ1-5; no reliable D call. V was shortened by 2 bases and J by 6 bases, with 2 bases between the two germline ends. CDR1 MDHEN and CDR2 SYDVKM come from the germline V gene. The CDR3 length is 11 residues.

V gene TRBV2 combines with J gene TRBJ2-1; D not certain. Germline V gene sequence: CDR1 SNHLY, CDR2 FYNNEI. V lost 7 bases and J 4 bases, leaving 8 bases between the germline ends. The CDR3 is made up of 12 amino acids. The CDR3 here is CASITIYNEQFF. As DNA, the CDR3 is TGTGCCAGCATAACAATTTACAATGAGCAGTTCTTC.

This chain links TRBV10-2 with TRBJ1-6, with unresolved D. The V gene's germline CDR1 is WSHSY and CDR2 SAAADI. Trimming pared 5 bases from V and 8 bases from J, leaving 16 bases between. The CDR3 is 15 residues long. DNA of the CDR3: TGCGCCAGCAGTCGGACGCCAAACTGGGATTCACCCCTCCACTTT. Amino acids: CASSRTPNWDSPLHF.

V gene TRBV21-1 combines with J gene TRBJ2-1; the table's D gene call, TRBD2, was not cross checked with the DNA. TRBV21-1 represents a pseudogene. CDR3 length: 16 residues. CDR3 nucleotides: TGTGCCAGCAGCAAAGGTAGGAGGGAGGGATGCAATGAGCAGTTCTTC. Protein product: CASSKGRREGCNEQFF.

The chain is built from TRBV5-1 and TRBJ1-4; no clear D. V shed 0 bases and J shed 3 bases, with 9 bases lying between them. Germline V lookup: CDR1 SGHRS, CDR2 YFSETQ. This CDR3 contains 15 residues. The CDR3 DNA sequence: TGCGCCAGCAGCTTGGTCCCAGGCCCTAATGAAAAACTGTTTTTT. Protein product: CASSLVPGPNEKLFF.

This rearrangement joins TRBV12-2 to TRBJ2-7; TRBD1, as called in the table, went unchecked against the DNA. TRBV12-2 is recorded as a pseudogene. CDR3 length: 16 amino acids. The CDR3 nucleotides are TGTGCAAGTCGCTTAGCGGGGGACAGGAGATTCTACGAGCAGTACTTC. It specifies CASRLAGDRRFYEQYF.

The CDR3 sequence is CAISDSAGRPDTQYF. CDR3 nucleotides: TGTGCCATCAGTGATTCGGCAGGCCGACCCGATACGCAGTATTTT. The V gene is TRBV10-3, the J gene TRBJ2-3; D is uncertain. Deletions cut 3 bases from V and 6 bases from J, with 16 bases between. CDR1 is ENHRY and CDR2 is SYGVKD in the germline V gene. This CDR3 contains 15 residues.

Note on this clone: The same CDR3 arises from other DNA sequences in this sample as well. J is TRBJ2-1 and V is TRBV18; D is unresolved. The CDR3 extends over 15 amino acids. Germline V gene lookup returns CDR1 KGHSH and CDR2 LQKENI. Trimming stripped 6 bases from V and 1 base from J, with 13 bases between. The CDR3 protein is CASSPSGGSYNEQFF. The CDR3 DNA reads TGTGCCAGCTCCCCCTCGGGCGGTTCCTACAATGAGCAGTTCTTC.

CDR3 in amino acids: CAISESLGSAEAFF. In nucleotides, the CDR3 is TGTGCCATCAGTGAGTCTTTGGGGTCGGCTGAAGCTTTCTTT. J is TRBJ1-1 and V is TRBV10-3; D ambiguous. The CDR3 is made up of 14 amino acids. Between the trimmed V and J ends, which lost 0 bases and 6 bases, there was a span of 11 bases. The germline V gene encodes CDR1 ENHRY and CDR2 SYGVKD.

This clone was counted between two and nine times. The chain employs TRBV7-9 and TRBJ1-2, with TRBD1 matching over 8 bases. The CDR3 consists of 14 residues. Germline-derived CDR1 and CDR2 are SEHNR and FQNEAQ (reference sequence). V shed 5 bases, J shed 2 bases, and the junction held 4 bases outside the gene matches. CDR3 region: CASSPGQENYGYTF. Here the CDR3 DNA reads TGTGCCAGCAGCCCGGGACAGGAAAACTATGGCTACACCTTC.

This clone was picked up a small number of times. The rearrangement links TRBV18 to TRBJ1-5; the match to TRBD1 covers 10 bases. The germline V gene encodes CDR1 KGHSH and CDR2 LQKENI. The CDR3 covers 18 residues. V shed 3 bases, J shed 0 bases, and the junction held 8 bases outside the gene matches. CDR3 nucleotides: TGTGCCAGCTCACCGCAGACAGGGGGCAGAGATAGCAATCAGCCCCAGCATTTT. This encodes CASSPQTGGRDSNQPQHF.

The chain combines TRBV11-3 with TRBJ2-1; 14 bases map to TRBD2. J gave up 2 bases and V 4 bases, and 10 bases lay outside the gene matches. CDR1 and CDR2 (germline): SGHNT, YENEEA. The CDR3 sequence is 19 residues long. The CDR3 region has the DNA TGTGCCAGCAGCTCAGGGGCAGGACTAGCGGGAGGTACCTACAATGAGCAGTTCTTC. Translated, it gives CASSSGAGLAGGTYNEQFF.

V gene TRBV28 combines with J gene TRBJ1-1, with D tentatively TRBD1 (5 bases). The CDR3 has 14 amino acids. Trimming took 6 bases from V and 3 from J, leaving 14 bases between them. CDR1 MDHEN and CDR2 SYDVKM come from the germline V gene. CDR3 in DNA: TGTGCCAGCAGCCTGCAAAGGACATACACTGAAGCTTTCTTT. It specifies CASSLQRTYTEAFF.

The DNA for the CDR3 is TGTGCCAGCAGCTCGAGAAACAGGGGAGATGGCTACACCTTC. Amino acids: CASSSRNRGDGYTF. This sequence joins TRBV7-9 and TRBJ1-2; the match to TRBD1 covers 7 bases. The CDR3 totals 14 residues. CDR1 is SEHNR and CDR2 is FQNEAQ in the germline V gene (reference sequence). After removal of 4 bases from V and 6 bases from J, the junction contained 8 bases not matched to a gene.

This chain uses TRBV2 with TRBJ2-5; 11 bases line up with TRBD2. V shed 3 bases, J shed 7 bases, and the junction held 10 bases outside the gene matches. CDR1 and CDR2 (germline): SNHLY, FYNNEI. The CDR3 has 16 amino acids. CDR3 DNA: TGTGCCAGCAGTGACGAAGGACTAGCGGGTGCGGGGACCCAGTACTTC. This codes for CASSDEGLAGAGTQYF.

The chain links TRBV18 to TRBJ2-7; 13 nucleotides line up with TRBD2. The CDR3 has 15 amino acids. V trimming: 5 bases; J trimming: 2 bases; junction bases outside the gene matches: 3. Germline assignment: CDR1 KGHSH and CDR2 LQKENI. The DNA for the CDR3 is TGTGCCAGCTCAACCGGGACTAGCGGGGCCTACGAGCAGTACTTC. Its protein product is CASSTGTSGAYEQYF.

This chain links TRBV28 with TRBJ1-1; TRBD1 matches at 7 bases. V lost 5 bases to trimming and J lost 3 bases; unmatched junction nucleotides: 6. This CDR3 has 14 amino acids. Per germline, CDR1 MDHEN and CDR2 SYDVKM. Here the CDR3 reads CASSLGQSYTEAFF. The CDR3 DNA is TGTGCCAGCAGTCTGGGACAGAGCTACACTGAAGCTTTCTTT. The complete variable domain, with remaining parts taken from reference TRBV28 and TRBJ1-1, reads DVKVTQSSRYLVKRTGEKVFLECVQDMDHENMFWYRQDPGLGLRLIYFSYDVKMKEKGDIPEGYSVSREKKERFSLILESASTNQTSMYLCASSLGQSYTEAFFGQGTRLTVV.

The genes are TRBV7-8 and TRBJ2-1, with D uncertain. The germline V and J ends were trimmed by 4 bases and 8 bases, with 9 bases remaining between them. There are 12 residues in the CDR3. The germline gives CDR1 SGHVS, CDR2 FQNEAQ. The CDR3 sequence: CASSSVIDEQFF. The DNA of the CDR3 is TGTGCCAGCAGCTCCGTTATTGATGAGCAGTTCTTC.